This TCR beta chain was found in a study of yellow fever vaccine responses in identical twins. General observations from the study: A vaccine T cell response that seemed partly convergent and partly personalized was reported in twins.

Each CDR3 protein is one row after TCRdb ran MiXCR on the RT-PCR reads. The sample holds around 20,000 distinct CDR3 sequences; about two thirds are singletons and the top ten take under 2.5%. This CDR3 comprises 12 residues. V was clipped by 4 bases and J by 5 bases, with 6 bases between them. Germline V lookup: CDR1 SNHLY, CDR2 FYNNEI. Concerning this clonotype: Its antigen is unknown.

Sequenced here: T cells from blood (PBMCs), unsorted or a sorted subset (not recorded which), sampled before or after yellow fever vaccination (not recorded which). The chain couples TRBV2 to TRBJ1-3, with a possible D match to TRBD1 (6 bases). The receptor's source is a woman younger than 30 who received the yellow fever vaccine. The CDR3 DNA reads TGTGCCAGCAGTGGGGGGCGAAACACCATATATTTT. Translating gives CASSGGRNTIYF.